What follows describes a single T cell receptor beta chain. Its antigen is undetermined. Trimming cost V 0 bases and J 5 bases, with 17 bases left between them. The CDR3 loop spans 17 amino acids. From germline, CDR1 is LNHNV and CDR2 YYDKDF (reference sequence). The table came from immunoSEQ multiplex PCR; TCRdb's copy has only in-frame clones and leaves some out. Among over 80,000 clones listed, about nine tenths were seen once. The data originate from a study of graft-versus-host responses after intestinal transplantation. The chain is built from TRBV15 and TRBJ2-1; tentative D call: TRBD1 (6 bases). This receptor was obtained from a human donor who was the organ donor for an intestinal transplant. Specimen: unstimulated CD4+ T cells sorted from spleen or lymph node cells, collected before transplant. CDR3 DNA sequence: TGTGCCACCAGCAGAGATGTATCCGACAGGTTCGACAATGAGCAGTTCTTC. It is translated as CATSRDVSDRFDNEQFF.